The clone carrying this T cell receptor (beta chain) was observed at least ten times. Its target is not known. The germline V gene encodes CDR1 MGHRA and CDR2 YSYEKL. V lost 4 bases to trimming and J lost 4 bases; unmatched junction nucleotides: 11. This CDR3 spans 16 amino acids. This entry comes from a study of CD8 T cells in ankylosing spondylitis. Findings and caveats of the study: The study identified a TCR beta motif of roughly eight highly homologous variants that appeared characteristic of ankylosing spondylitis blood. Significant enrichment of disease-linked clones was reportedly seen in matched ankylosing spondylitis synovial fluid. Earlier literature documents some of the motif variants in reactive arthritis synovial fluid and blood.

Preparation of TCR beta libraries was done by quantitative 5'-RACE with molecular barcodes. A single record per CDR3 protein comes from TCRdb applying MiXCR to the 5' RACE reads. The sample has around 150,000 distinct CDR3 sequences, approximately 10% seen once. The specimen sequenced was blood, either unsorted or a sorted T cell fraction (not recorded which). The rearrangement uses TRBV4-1 and TRBJ2-7, with TRBD1 matching 9 bases. This receptor was obtained from a male donor with ankylosing spondylitis or in good health (not recorded which). The CDR3 region is CASSPRTGGEWYEQYF. CDR3 bases: TGCGCCAGCAGCCCTCGAACAGGGGGCGAATGGTACGAGCAGTACTTC.